A selection of T cell receptor beta chains follows, all from one sample in a study of beta chain features in type 1 diabetes. The repertoire was sequenced with immunoSEQ multiplex PCR; TCRdb's copy has only in-frame clones and lacks some. The table has 400,000 to 550,000 clones, over 9.5% seen once. The sequenced sample was naive CD4+ T cells from blood. These receptors all stem from a woman aged 18-29 years in good health. Each CDR3 is given with its conserved first and last residue. D genes are given only for firm matches. Clone size, where shown, is once, few, many, or a class for clones that have expanded.

abundance: few; d_gene: -; j_gene: TRBJ2-3; v_gene: TRBV5-6; CDR3nt: TGTGCCAGCAGCCTTTTAGATACGCAGTATTTT; CDR3aa: CASSLLDTQYF
abundance: -; d_gene: -; j_gene: TRBJ2-6; v_gene: TRBV4-2; CDR3nt: TGTGCCAGCAGCCAAGCCGGGTCGAGCTCTGGGGCCAACGTCCTGACTTTC; CDR3aa: CASSQAGSSSGANVLTF
abundance: few; d_gene: -; j_gene: TRBJ2-6; v_gene: TRBV12-5; CDR3nt: TGTGCTAGTGGTTCCCGTACGGCCAACGTCCTGACTTTC; CDR3aa: CASGSRTANVLTF
abundance: -; d_gene: -; j_gene: TRBJ2-1; v_gene: TRBV18; CDR3nt: TGTGCCAGCTCACCAATGGCGGGCTACAATGAGCAGTTCTTC; CDR3aa: CASSPMAGYNEQFF
abundance: -; d_gene: TRBD2; j_gene: TRBJ2-2; v_gene: TRBV5-6; CDR3nt: TGTGCCAGCAGCTTTCGTAGCGGGAGATTGTCCGGGGAGCTGTTTTTT; CDR3aa: CASSFRSGRLSGELFF
abundance: -; d_gene: -; j_gene: TRBJ1-5; v_gene: TRBV30; CDR3nt: TGTGCCTGGAGCAGGGATAGCAATCAGCCCCAGCATTTT; CDR3aa: CAWSRDSNQPQHF
abundance: few; d_gene: -; j_gene: TRBJ2-3; v_gene: TRBV6-5; CDR3nt: TGTGCCAGCAGTTACCGTGGCAGCGAAATCACAGATACGCAGTATTTT; CDR3aa: CASSYRGSEITDTQYF
abundance: -; d_gene: -; j_gene: TRBJ2-1; v_gene: TRBV27; CDR3nt: TGTGCCAGCTCCCCCAGGGGACCTAGCTCCTACAATGAGCAGTTCTTC; CDR3aa: CASSPRGPSSYNEQFF
abundance: few; d_gene: -; j_gene: TRBJ1-1; v_gene: TRBV29-1; CDR3nt: TGCAGCGTTGCGGGGCTTTACACTGAAGCTTTCTTT; CDR3aa: CSVAGLYTEAFF
abundance: -; d_gene: -; j_gene: TRBJ2-5; v_gene: TRBV28; CDR3nt: TGTGCCAGCAGTTTAACGGTCCAAGAGACCCAGTACTTC; CDR3aa: CASSLTVQETQYF
abundance: -; d_gene: -; j_gene: TRBJ2-1; v_gene: TRBV14; CDR3nt: TGTGCCAGCAGCCAAGGGCTTGCCAGTGAGCAGTTCTTC; CDR3aa: CASSQGLASEQFF
abundance: -; d_gene: -; j_gene: TRBJ1-2; v_gene: TRBV5-6; CDR3nt: TGTGCCAGCAGCTTGGGGACACAGGGCTACACCTTC; CDR3aa: CASSLGTQGYTF
abundance: few; d_gene: TRBD1; j_gene: TRBJ2-2; v_gene: TRBV7-9; CDR3nt: TGTGCCAGCAGCTTTCAGGGGGCCACCACCGGGGAGCTGTTTTTT; CDR3aa: CASSFQGATTGELFF
abundance: -; d_gene: -; j_gene: TRBJ1-1; v_gene: TRBV4-2; CDR3nt: TGTGCCAGCAGCTTCAAGGGCATGAACACTGAAGCTTTCTTT; CDR3aa: CASSFKGMNTEAFF
abundance: -; d_gene: -; j_gene: TRBJ1-2; v_gene: TRBV20-1; CDR3nt: TGCAGTGCTACTGACAACTATGGCTACACCTTC; CDR3aa: CSATDNYGYTF
abundance: -; d_gene: TRBD2; j_gene: TRBJ2-3; v_gene: TRBV7-9; CDR3nt: TGTGCCAGCAGCTTAGCGGGCGGGAGGGCCACAGATACGCAGTATTTT; CDR3aa: CASSLAGGRATDTQYF
abundance: few; d_gene: -; j_gene: TRBJ2-7; v_gene: TRBV25-1; CDR3nt: TGTGCCAGCAGTGAATACGGAATCTCCTACGAGCAGTACTTC; CDR3aa: CASSEYGISYEQYF
abundance: few; d_gene: TRBD2; j_gene: TRBJ2-1; v_gene: TRBV9; CDR3nt: TGTGCCAGCAGCGTAGATAGCGGGAACTATAATGAGCAGTTCTTC; CDR3aa: CASSVDSGNYNEQFF
abundance: few; d_gene: -; j_gene: TRBJ1-1; v_gene: TRBV29-1; CDR3nt: TGCAGCGTGGCCCTAAGTACGAACACTGAAGCTTTCTTT; CDR3aa: CSVALSTNTEAFF
abundance: few; d_gene: -; j_gene: TRBJ1-1; v_gene: TRBV7-2; CDR3nt: TGTGCCAGCGGCCCCGGGACACCTAACACTGAAGCTTTCTTT; CDR3aa: CASGPGTPNTEAFF
abundance: -; d_gene: -; j_gene: TRBJ2-1; v_gene: TRBV5-1; CDR3nt: TGCGCCAGCAGCTTGGGGACAAGCTTCTACAATGAGCAGTTCTTC; CDR3aa: CASSLGTSFYNEQFF
abundance: -; d_gene: -; j_gene: TRBJ1-1; v_gene: TRBV29-1; CDR3nt: TGCAGCGTTGAACGCGCAGCTAAAGGGGGGGTCACTGAAGCTTTCTTT; CDR3aa: CSVERAAKGGVTEAFF
abundance: few; d_gene: -; j_gene: TRBJ1-4; v_gene: TRBV7-8; CDR3nt: TGTGCCAGCAGCTTATCCCGGGGGAATGAAAAACTGTTTTTT; CDR3aa: CASSLSRGNEKLFF
abundance: -; d_gene: TRBD1; j_gene: TRBJ2-1; v_gene: TRBV11-3; CDR3nt: TGTGCCAGCAGCCCCGACAGGGTGATCAATGAGCAGTTCTTC; CDR3aa: CASSPDRVINEQFF
abundance: -; d_gene: TRBD1; j_gene: TRBJ2-1; v_gene: TRBV2; CDR3nt: TGTGCCAGCAGTGAAGAGGCAGGGGGCTTCAATGAGCAGTTCTTC; CDR3aa: CASSEEAGGFNEQFF
abundance: few; d_gene: TRBD2; j_gene: TRBJ2-7; v_gene: TRBV25-1; CDR3nt: TGTGCCAGCAGTCTAGCGGGACCGCAGTACTTC; CDR3aa: CASSLAGPQYF
abundance: few; d_gene: TRBD1; j_gene: TRBJ2-7; v_gene: TRBV27; CDR3nt: TGTGCCAGCAGTTTTCTGGCGGGACAGGGCTACGAGCAGTACTTC; CDR3aa: CASSFLAGQGYEQYF
abundance: few; d_gene: -; j_gene: TRBJ1-1; v_gene: TRBV29-1; CDR3nt: TGCAGCGCCCTGCGGGGGCACACTGAAGCTTTCTTT; CDR3aa: CSALRGHTEAFF
abundance: few; d_gene: -; j_gene: TRBJ2-1; v_gene: TRBV7-9; CDR3nt: TGTGCCAGCAGCTTAGCGGGCTCGAACAATGAGCAGTTCTTC; CDR3aa: CASSLAGSNNEQFF
abundance: few; d_gene: -; j_gene: TRBJ1-5; v_gene: TRBV9; CDR3nt: TGTGCCAGCAGCACCGCGGGACACAGGGGCAATCAGCCCCAGCATTTT; CDR3aa: CASSTAGHRGNQPQHF
abundance: few; d_gene: -; j_gene: TRBJ2-7; v_gene: TRBV5-1; CDR3nt: TGCGCCAGCAGCTCCTCAAAGACCGTCCCCACCGAGCAGTACTTC; CDR3aa: CASSSSKTVPTEQYF
abundance: many; d_gene: -; j_gene: TRBJ2-1; v_gene: TRBV10-3; CDR3nt: TGTGCCATCAGTGAGAGGGGTGAGCAGTTCTTC; CDR3aa: CAISERGEQFF
abundance: -; d_gene: TRBD2; j_gene: TRBJ2-3; v_gene: TRBV9; CDR3nt: TGTGCCAGCAGCGTAGAGACTAGCGGGATGACAGATACGCAGTATTTT; CDR3aa: CASSVETSGMTDTQYF
abundance: -; d_gene: -; j_gene: TRBJ2-3; v_gene: TRBV2; CDR3nt: TGTGCCAGCTCCCCTAGGGGGGGGGTCACAGATACGCAGTATTTT; CDR3aa: CASSPRGGVTDTQYF
abundance: few; d_gene: TRBD1; j_gene: TRBJ1-5; v_gene: TRBV23-1; CDR3nt: TGCGCCAGCGGTCTTTTGAGGACAGGTGATCAGCCCCAGCATTTT; CDR3aa: CASGLLRTGDQPQHF
abundance: -; d_gene: -; j_gene: TRBJ1-3; v_gene: TRBV15; CDR3nt: TGTGCCACCAGCCATGTGGGTCCAGGGAAAACCATATATTTT; CDR3aa: CATSHVGPGKTIYF
abundance: -; d_gene: -; j_gene: TRBJ2-5; v_gene: TRBV5-1; CDR3nt: TGCGCCAGCAGTTTGGCTAGTGGGGAAGAGACCCAGTACTTC; CDR3aa: CASSLASGEETQYF
abundance: -; d_gene: -; j_gene: TRBJ2-2; v_gene: TRBV30; CDR3nt: TGTGCCTGGAGTGTACGCAGGAACACCGGGGAGCTGTTTTTT; CDR3aa: CAWSVRRNTGELFF
abundance: -; d_gene: -; j_gene: TRBJ2-3; v_gene: TRBV7-6; CDR3nt: TGTGCCAGCAGCTTACCCCCGGGGCGGGAAACGACAGATACGCAGTATTTT; CDR3aa: CASSLPPGRETTDTQYF